Each of the 28 T cell receptor beta chains below was sequenced from the same sample in a study of T-cell reconstitution after alpha-beta-depleted transplantation in children. Preparation of the TCRbeta library used unique molecular identifiers. TCRdb processed the PCR reads anew with MiXCR; each CDR3 protein has one entry. This table holds approximately 85,000 distinct CDR3 sequences, roughly 14% found once. This material consisted of PBMCs, mostly from graft donor cells, taken 180 days after TCRalphabeta/CD19-depleted stem cell transplant. The receptors were sampled from a male patient between 2 and 15 years old who had a stem cell transplant for acute lymphoblastic leukemia, so the T cells may come from the graft donor.

This clonotype was counted at least ten times. The V call is TRBV9, the J call TRBJ2-4, with 10 nucleotides matching TRBD1. Trimming took 4 bases from V and 3 from J; bases not matched to a gene: 16. CDR1 and CDR2 (germline): SGDLS, YYNGEE. The CDR3 runs to 19 residues. CDR3 in amino acids: CASSPTVHFRDRGKNIQYF. CDR3 bases: TGTGCCAGCAGCCCGACGGTCCACTTCCGGGACAGGGGCAAAAACATTCAGTACTTC.

This clonotype was seen repeatedly, ten times or more. The chain combines TRBV7-2 with TRBJ2-2, with 9 positions matching TRBD1. The V gene end was trimmed by 3 bases and the J gene end by 2 bases; junction bases not matched to a gene: 10. The CDR3 extends over 18 amino acids. Germline assignment: CDR1 SGHTA and CDR2 FQGNSA. The CDR3 reads CASSFRDRERGNTGELFF. The DNA of the CDR3 is TGTGCCAGCAGCTTCCGGGACAGGGAGCGGGGAAACACCGGGGAGCTGTTTTTT.

Only a few counts were recorded for this clonotype. This sequence joins TRBV20-1 and TRBJ1-1; a weak D match, TRBD1 (5 bases). Trimming took 6 bases from V and 1 from J, leaving 9 bases between them. The germline gives CDR1 DFQATT, CDR2 SNEGSKA (reference sequence). The CDR3 has 12 residues. CDR3 amino acids: CSADTGNTEAFF. CDR3 coding DNA: TGCAGTGCAGACACAGGGAACACTGAAGCTTTCTTT.

The chain couples TRBV7-2 to TRBJ1-1; D remains unclear. The germline V and J ends were trimmed by 2 bases and 1 base, with 8 bases remaining between them. Germline assignment: CDR1 SGHTA and CDR2 FQGNSA. The CDR3 spans 14 residues. CDR3 sequence reads: CASSLLPGNTEAFF. The CDR3 DNA is TGTGCCAGCAGCTTATTACCAGGGAACACTGAAGCTTTCTTT. The variable domain in full, with the rest retrieved from reference TRBV7-2 and TRBJ1-1, is GAGVSQSPSNKVTEKGKDVELRCDPISGHTALYWYRQSLGQGLEFLIYFQGNSAPDKSGLPSDRFSAERTGGSVSTLTIQRTQQEDSAVYLCASSLLPGNTEAFFGQGTRLTVV.

The J gene is TRBJ2-1, the V gene TRBV5-4, with 9 bases identical to TRBD2. J lost 11 bases, V lost 3 bases, and 12 bases had no gene match. This CDR3 spans 15 amino acids. The germline V gene has CDR1 SGHNT and CDR2 YYREEE (reference sequence). The CDR3 spells CASSSLAGPSMKQFF. The CDR3, as DNA: TGTGCCAGCAGCTCCCTAGCGGGGCCATCAATGAAGCAGTTCTTC.

This clonotype was seen just once. The V call is TRBV10-3, the J call TRBJ2-7, with TRBD2 as a possible D gene (7 bases). Trimming left V 4 bases short and J 2 bases short, with 12 bases between. In germline, CDR1 is ENHRY, CDR2 SYGVKD. The CDR3 loop spans 14 amino acids. CDR3 residues: CAISGGGGAYEQYF. CDR3 bases: TGTGCCATCAGTGGGGGGGGCGGGGCCTACGAGCAGTACTTC.

The chain couples TRBV27 to TRBJ1-6; maybe TRBD1 (6 bases). The CDR3 runs 17 residues. Per the germline V gene, CDR1 is MNHEY and CDR2 is SMNVEV (reference sequence). The V end lost 5 bases, the J end lost 3 bases, and 17 bases lay between the germline ends. For the CDR3, the DNA is TGTGCCAGCAGTCATTTATCAGGGGTGGACTATAATTCACCCCTCCACTTT. Protein: CASSHLSGVDYNSPLHF.

The chain is built from TRBV25-1 and TRBJ2-5, with D perhaps matching TRBD2 (5 bases). The CDR3 contains 14 residues. V lost 1 base, J lost 1 base, and 7 bases lay in between. The germline gives CDR1 MGHDK, CDR2 SYGVNS. The CDR3 region has the DNA TGTGCCAGCAGTGAATTCGGGATCCAAGAGACCCAGTACTTC. Translated: CASSEFGIQETQYF.

This clonotype was observed a handful of times. V usage is TRBV5-1 and J usage is TRBJ2-3; D is possibly TRBD2 (5 bases). CDR1 and CDR2 (germline): SGHRS, YFSETQ. The CDR3 has 16 amino acids. V was shortened by 0 bases and J by 0 bases, with 11 bases between the two germline ends. CDR3 sequence: CASSLEVAYSTDTQYF. The CDR3 nucleotides are TGCGCCAGCAGCTTGGAGGTAGCGTATAGCACAGATACGCAGTATTTT.

In this sample, this clonotype turned up a few times. The chain uses TRBV24-1 and TRBJ2-1, with 10 positions matching TRBD2. Losses at the gene ends were 4 bases for V and 4 bases for J; bases not matched to a gene: 6. The CDR3 totals 16 residues. Germline assignment: CDR1 KGHDR and CDR2 SFDVKD. Written as DNA, the CDR3 is TGTGCCACCAGTGACTATAGCGGGGGGACATACAATGAGCAGTTCTTC. This translates into CATSDYSGGTYNEQFF.

This clonotype was detected a few times. The V gene is TRBV19, the J gene TRBJ1-5; 9 bases map to TRBD1. J lost 2 bases, V lost 5 bases, and 7 bases had no gene match. Germline assignment: CDR1 LNHDA and CDR2 SQIVND (reference sequence). CDR3 length: 16 amino acids. CDR3 bases: TGTGCCAGTAGTCCTCCGGGACAGGGAGGCAATCAGCCCCAGCATTTT. Translation gives CASSPPGQGGNQPQHF.

In this sample, this clonotype turned up a few times. The genes are TRBV10-3 and TRBJ1-1; D unresolved. CDR1 is ENHRY and CDR2 is SYGVKD in the germline V gene. The CDR3 is 11 residues long. The V end was cut by 2 bases, the J end by 8 bases, with 6 bases between. This CDR3 is CAISEREEAFF. CDR3 sequence (DNA): TGTGCCATCAGTGAGCGGGAGGAAGCTTTCTTT.

The chain carries TRBV5-6 and TRBJ2-7, with D possibly matching TRBD1 (6 bases). Per germline, CDR1 SGHDT and CDR2 YYEEEE. The CDR3 sequence is 12 residues long. The V gene lost 5 bases and the J gene lost 12 bases, with 18 bases spanning the gap. CDR3 DNA: TGTGCCAGCAGTTATGCGTCCGAGACAGGGTACTTC. Translating it yields CASSYASETGYF.

V and J are TRBV4-2 and TRBJ2-1; no clear D. The V and J ends lost 1 base and 7 bases respectively, with 14 bases between them. CDR3 length: 15 amino acids. Germline V gene lookup returns CDR1 LGHNA and CDR2 YNFKEQ. The CDR3 region has the DNA TGTGCCAGCAGCCAAGGAATAGCCCTGGGGAATGAGCAGTTCTTC. Its protein is CASSQGIALGNEQFF.

This clonotype was observed a handful of times. The chain carries TRBV28 and TRBJ1-1; no reliable D call. Germline assignment: CDR1 MDHEN and CDR2 SYDVKM. Trimming cost V 3 bases and J 1 base, with 21 bases left between them. The CDR3 contains 18 residues. The CDR3: CASSFSFTAFTPNTEAFF. CDR3 in DNA: TGTGCCAGCAGTTTCAGTTTTACTGCGTTCACCCCGAACACTGAAGCTTTCTTT.

The V and J genes are TRBV24-1 and TRBJ2-3; D might be TRBD1 (5 bases). CDR1 and CDR2 from the germline V gene are KGHDR and SFDVKD. V was pared by 1 base and J by 9 bases, with 10 bases between. This CDR3 region has 13 residues. CDR3 loop: CATSDLSAGTQYF. DNA of the CDR3: TGTGCCACCAGTGATTTATCAGCAGGGACGCAGTATTTT.

Many counts were recorded for this clonotype. The V and J genes are TRBV4-3 and TRBJ1-1, with D hard to call. This CDR3 has 15 amino acids. Trimming removed 1 base from V and 5 bases from J, with 14 bases in between. CDR1 is LGHNA, CDR2 YSLEER, per germline. CDR3 in DNA: TGCGCCAGCAGCCAAGGTTCCGGGATGGGGACTGAAGCTTTCTTT. It translates to CASSQGSGMGTEAFF.

The genes are TRBV29-1 and TRBJ2-1; D gene uncertain. The CDR3 length is 13 residues. Trimming took 6 bases from V and 5 from J, leaving 14 bases between them. Germline V lookup: CDR1 SQVTM, CDR2 ANQGSEA. For the CDR3, the DNA is TGCAGCGTGAACGGTGTCAATAACAATGAGCAGTTCTTC. Translating gives CSVNGVNNNEQFF.

Only a few counts were recorded for this clonotype. This rearrangement joins TRBV9 to TRBJ2-2, with D maybe TRBD2 (6 bases). The germline V and J ends were trimmed by 3 bases and 2 bases, with 11 bases remaining between them. CDR3 length equals 15 residues. Looked up from germline, CDR1 is SGDLS and CDR2 is YYNGEE. The CDR3 DNA is TGTGCCAGCAGCGCCGGGGGTTCCAACACCGGGGAGCTGTTTTTT. It specifies CASSAGGSNTGELFF.

This clonotype was seen more than once but under ten times. This chain links TRBV27 with TRBJ1-2; the D gene is possibly TRBD1 (5 bases). V lost 5 bases and J lost 4, with 23 bases in between. Germline assignment: CDR1 MNHEY and CDR2 SMNVEV (reference sequence). The CDR3 loop spans 17 amino acids. The CDR3 nucleotides read TGTGCCAGCAGTCCCCGCCTATCCCAGGGATTAGGCTATGGCTACACCTTC. It codes for CASSPRLSQGLGYGYTF.

In its sample, this clonotype was seen many times. V is TRBV6-5 and J is TRBJ2-7, with 7 bases that match TRBD1. This CDR3 is 14 amino acids long. Germline-derived CDR1 and CDR2 are MNHEY and SVGAGI. V dropped 2 bases and J dropped 6; count of bases not matched to a gene: 7. The CDR3 spells CASSYLTRGSEQYF. The CDR3 nucleotides are TGTGCCAGCAGTTACCTTACCAGGGGGAGCGAGCAGTACTTC.

In this sample, this clonotype turned up many times. The chain couples TRBV4-1 to TRBJ1-4, with D unresolved. Per the germline V gene, CDR1 is MGHRA and CDR2 is YSYEKL. Trimming took off 5 bases at V and 4 bases at J, with 8 bases between the two ends. The CDR3 sequence is 13 residues long. CDR3 region: CASSGSFNEKLFF. The CDR3 bases are TGCGCCAGCAGCGGGAGTTTTAATGAAAAACTGTTTTTT.

The chain couples TRBV4-3 to TRBJ1-5; D remains ambiguous. Trimming took 0 bases from V and 0 from J, leaving 18 bases between them. Germline V gene sequence: CDR1 LGHNA, CDR2 YSLEER. The CDR3 extends over 19 amino acids. The CDR3 nucleotides are TGCGCCAGCAGCCAAGATCCTGGGTCCGGGATCTATAGCAATCAGCCCCAGCATTTT. Translation gives CASSQDPGSGIYSNQPQHF.

This chain links TRBV9 with TRBJ2-5, with D perhaps TRBD2 (6 bases). The length of the CDR3 is 15 residues. Germline V gives CDR1 SGDLS, CDR2 YYNGEE. The ends were cut back, 3 bases at V and 2 bases at J, with 14 bases in the middle. This chain's CDR3 is CASSENSGPQETQYF. The DNA of the CDR3 is TGTGCCAGCAGCGAGAATAGCGGACCACAAGAGACCCAGTACTTC.

This clonotype was detected only a few times. The chain recombines TRBV27 with TRBJ2-1; D is tentatively TRBD1 or TRBD2 (6 bases each). The CDR3 spans 11 residues. Per the germline V gene, CDR1 is MNHEY and CDR2 is SMNVEV (reference sequence). V shed 5 bases and J shed 9 bases, with 8 bases lying between them. CDR3 in amino acids: CASSRGAEQFF. DNA of the CDR3: TGTGCCAGCAGTAGGGGGGCTGAGCAGTTCTTC.

The chain uses TRBV5-1 and TRBJ1-3; D remains unclear. The CDR3 is made up of 14 amino acids. V was clipped by 0 bases and J by 4 bases, with 8 bases between them. Germline V gives CDR1 SGHRS, CDR2 YFSETQ. The DNA for the CDR3 is TGCGCCAGCAGCTTGGTGTCAGAAGGAAACACCATATATTTT. Its protein is CASSLVSEGNTIYF.

This clonotype was seen a handful of times. This rearrangement joins TRBV7-8 to TRBJ1-5; possibly TRBD1 for D (5 bases). The germline V and J ends were trimmed by 4 bases and 1 base, with 17 bases remaining between them. The germline CDR1 and CDR2 sequences are SGHVS and FQNEAQ. The CDR3 length is 17 residues. CDR3 sequence: CASSSIRLGVSNQPQHF. In DNA, the CDR3 is TGTGCCAGCAGCTCCATTAGGTTGGGGGTGAGCAATCAGCCCCAGCATTTT.

This clonotype was detected once. This may arise from a read error, as a much more abundant clone is one base away. The chain joins TRBV5-1 to TRBJ2-2; 8 nucleotides match TRBD2. V dropped 5 bases and J dropped 5; count of bases not matched to a gene: 8. This CDR3 contains 15 residues. From germline, CDR1 is SGHRS and CDR2 YFSETQ. CDR3 in amino acids: CASSSSAGVTGELFF. CDR3 in DNA: TGCGCCAGCAGTTCCTCAGCGGGAGTTACCGGGGAGCTGTTTTTT.